Reported below is one T cell receptor (beta chain). Its target is unknown. These data originate in a study of cytomegalovirus exposure and HLA in healthy donors. General study points: CMV serostatus was the sole immune exposure information available.

PCR involved 60 Vbeta and 13 Jbeta primers. Repertoires were generated with immunoSEQ multiplex PCR, while TCRdb's copy carries only in-frame clones and drops some. The sample shows roughly 170,000 clones, 80% to 85% of them seen only once. The sequenced material came from PBMCs. This clonotype originated in a man over 45 in good health and CMV-seronegative.

In nucleotides, the CDR3 is TGTGCCGTCCGGTGGAGTAATGAGCAGTTCTTC. Translated, it gives CAVRWSNEQFF. This chain uses TRBV6-1 with TRBJ2-1, with D uncertain. This CDR3 is built from 11 residues. Germline CDR1 is MNHNS and CDR2 is SASEGT. V was cut by 11 bases and J by 7 bases, with 12 bases left in between.